One sample yielded the 15 T cell receptor beta chains listed below, sequenced in a study of T cells in Graves' hyperthyroidism and ophthalmopathy (dated by TCRdb to the late 2010s). The library was generated by multiplex PCR. TCRdb lists the instrument as Illumina HiSeq 2000. The TCR beta CDR3 regions were amplified from the RNA transcripts. A first-round RT-PCR of the TCR CDR3 used the HTBI primer set with the Qiagen OneStep RT-PCR kit. In TCRdb, the public reads were trimmed at Q25 with fastp and aligned with MiXCR, with productive beta chains retained. Records with the same CDR3 protein are collapsed into one entry carrying the most frequent genes and DNA. The sample data list approximately 210,000 distinct CDR3 sequences, and under 20% of these were observed just once. Approximately 50% of the sample is in the top ten clones. The sequenced sample consisted of blood. The source is a man aged 45-65 years with Graves' hyperthyroidism.

Many counts were recorded for this clonotype. The chain recombines TRBV29-1 with TRBJ2-7; tentatively, D is TRBD1 (6 bases). CDR3 length equals 14 residues. CDR1 is SQVTM, CDR2 ANQGSEA, per germline. V was shortened by 4 bases and J by 0 bases, with 13 bases between the two germline ends. CDR3 bases: TGCAGCGTTGTTACTTGGGACACCTCCTACGAGCAGTACTTC. It encodes CSVVTWDTSYEQYF.

Many counts were recorded for this clonotype. V usage is TRBV28 and J usage is TRBJ2-3; D is ambiguous. Per the germline V gene, CDR1 is MDHEN and CDR2 is SYDVKM. CDR3 length equals 14 residues. With 10 bases removed from V and 0 bases from J, the gap between germline ends came to 14 bases. The CDR3 sequence: CATSPGVSTDTQYF. The CDR3 region has the DNA TGTGCCACCTCTCCTGGGGTTAGCACAGATACGCAGTATTTT.

A word on this clonotype: A read error may explain this, as a much larger clone is one base away. V gene TRBV27 combines with J gene TRBJ2-7; D ambiguous. The germline V gene has CDR1 MNHEY and CDR2 SMNVEV (reference sequence). This CDR3 comprises 14 residues. With 3 bases removed from V and 6 bases from J, the gap between germline ends came to 15 bases. This CDR3 is CASSFSESPSEQYF. The CDR3 nucleotides are TGTGCCAGCAGTTTCTCGGAGTCCCCATCCGAGCAGTACTTC.

The chain employs TRBV28 and TRBJ1-4; no definite D call. The CDR3 extends over 13 amino acids. V lost 9 bases to trimming and J lost 7 bases, with 15 bases between them. In germline, CDR1 is MDHEN, CDR2 SYDVKM. The CDR3 DNA reads as TGTGCCAGTTCGGGAGGTGCGAGTGAAAAACTGTTTTTT. Protein sequence: CASSGGASEKLFF.

This clonotype was counted ten times or more. The chain recombines TRBV3-1 with TRBJ2-3, with D possibly being TRBD1 or TRBD2 (6 bases each). The CDR3 extends over 16 amino acids. Trimming shortened V by 4 bases and J by 4 bases, and 18 bases separated the two germline ends. Germline assignment: CDR1 LGHDT and CDR2 YNNKEL (reference sequence). The chain's CDR3 is CASSPVGGPRPDTQYF. CDR3 nucleotides: TGTGCCAGCAGCCCAGTGGGGGGCCCGAGGCCAGATACGCAGTATTTT.

This clonotype was recorded at least ten times. In DNA, the CDR3 is TGTGCCAGCAGTTTATCCTCCGGACAGGGAGGCGGTACGCAGTATTTT. Protein: CASSLSSGQGGGTQYF. V gene TRBV28 combines with J gene TRBJ2-3, with 8 bases aligning to TRBD1. After removal of 1 base from V and 8 bases from J, the junction contained 11 bases not matched to a gene. Germline V gene lookup returns CDR1 MDHEN and CDR2 SYDVKM. The CDR3 loop spans 16 amino acids.

CDR3 loop: CASSPPVAGGETGELFF. DNA for the CDR3: TGTGCCAGCAGCCCCCCCGTAGCGGGAGGGGAAACCGGGGAGCTGTTTTTT. The gene calls are TRBV11-3 and TRBJ2-2; 11 nucleotides line up with TRBD2. CDR3 length equals 17 residues. V lost 5 bases, J lost 5 bases, and 10 bases stayed unmatched. Germline values: CDR1 SGHNT, CDR2 YENEEA.

This clonotype came up once. The chain combines TRBV20-1 with TRBJ2-7; 8 bases fit TRBD2. CDR3 length equals 13 residues. J was trimmed by 3 bases and V by 2 bases; bases with no gene match: 3. Germline V gives CDR1 DFQATT, CDR2 SNEGSKA (reference sequence). The CDR3 DNA is TGCAGTGCTAGAAGTAGCGGGGACTACGAGCAGTACTTC. Residues: CSARSSGDYEQYF.

The sample holds many counts of this clonotype. The V and J genes are TRBV28 and TRBJ2-1; 13 nucleotides align to TRBD2. The CDR3 consists of 14 residues. With 9 bases clipped from V and 9 bases from J, the junction kept 8 bases outside the gene matches. The germline gives CDR1 MDHEN, CDR2 SYDVKM. The CDR3 DNA sequence: TGTGCCAGTCGAACTAGCGGGAGGGCCGGTGAGCAGTTCTTC. Translating it yields CASRTSGRAGEQFF.

This clonotype was counted many times. The chain uses TRBV5-5 and TRBJ2-7; TRBD1 agrees at 9 bases. The CDR3 loop spans 14 amino acids. The ends lost 4 bases at V and 3 bases at J; junction bases unmatched: 5. Germline V gene data show CDR1 as SGHKS and CDR2 as YYEKEE (reference sequence). CDR3 coding DNA: TGTGCCAGCAGCCCTAGACAGGGGGACTACGAGCAGTACTTC. Translating gives CASSPRQGDYEQYF. Complete variable domain (other parts from reference TRBV5-5 and TRBJ2-7): DAGVTQSPTHLIKTRGQQVTLRCSPISGHKSVSWYQQVLGQGPQFIFQYYEKEERGRGNFPDRFSARQFPNYSSELNVNALLLGDSALYLCASSPRQGDYEQYFGPGTRLTVT.

This clonotype was seen many times. The chain uses TRBV30 and TRBJ1-1, with 8 bases identical to TRBD1. Germline V CDR1 and CDR2: GTSNPN, SVGIG (reference sequence). This CDR3 comprises 13 residues. The V segment lost 7 bases and the J segment 1 base; nucleotides outside the gene matches: 5. Here the CDR3 reads CAFSGGANTEAFF. CDR3 coding DNA: TGTGCCTTTTCAGGGGGCGCGAACACTGAAGCTTTCTTT.

This clonotype was observed many times. CDR3 nucleotide sequence: TGTGCCAGCAGTGACGGGAGGGACACCGGGGAGCTGTTTTTT. The encoded protein is CASSDGRDTGELFF. This chain uses TRBV25-1 with TRBJ2-2, with 8 bases aligning to TRBD2. The CDR3 has 14 residues. The germline gives CDR1 MGHDK, CDR2 SYGVNS. Trimming at V came to 3 bases and at J to 3 bases, leaving 0 bases not matched to a gene.

This clonotype was seen many times. The rearrangement links TRBV20-1 to TRBJ1-6; tentatively, D is TRBD1 (5 bases). Trimming took 1 base from V and 5 from J, leaving 12 bases between them. CDR3 length: 15 amino acids. Germline CDR1 and CDR2: DFQATT and SNEGSKA (reference sequence). This chain's CDR3 is CSARGGGGDNSPLHF. In DNA form, the CDR3 reads TGCAGTGCTAGAGGAGGTGGGGGGGATAATTCACCCCTCCACTTT.

The sample holds many counts of this clonotype. The chain recombines TRBV11-2 with TRBJ2-1; TRBD1 agrees at 9 bases. V shed 5 bases, J shed 3 bases, and the junction held 11 bases outside the gene matches. CDR1 and CDR2 (germline): SGHAT, FQNNGV. The length of the CDR3 is 17 residues. The CDR3: CASSPDSGQGYYNEQFF. The CDR3 DNA is TGTGCCAGCAGCCCTGACTCGGGACAGGGTTACTACAATGAGCAGTTCTTC.

This clonotype came up once. The DNA of the CDR3 is TGTGCCAGCAGCGTCGTAGGGGGAAACACCATATATTTT. Amino acid sequence: CASSVVGGNTIYF. V is TRBV28 and J is TRBJ1-3; D not resolved. Trimming shortened V by 6 bases and J by 4 bases, and 10 bases separated the two germline ends. CDR1 is MDHEN and CDR2 is SYDVKM in the germline V gene. The CDR3 totals 13 residues.